Given below is one T cell receptor beta chain in context. Antigen unknown. Regarding treatment: 19 received Ad26.COV2.S at low or high dose, single or two shots; about 5 received placebo; per-sample allocation not given. Sampling was performed 63 days after the first vaccine or placebo injection. Wuhan-strain spike was delivered by a replication-incompetent Ad26 vector. These data are taken from a study of Ad26.COV2.S vaccination and SARS-CoV-2 variants. Study-level information: The study gave Ad26.COV2.S intramuscularly, once or twice 56 days apart. Whole-study results and caveats: Among vaccine recipients, spike-specific TCR breadth exceeded that of placebo recipients. Using TCR breadth and depth analyses may have led to underestimated total T cell responses.

Sequenced by immunoSEQ multiplex PCR; TCRdb stores in-frame clones only, minus some. Of approximately 300,000 clones in the sample, around 81% are singletons; the top ten hold around 2.2%. Germline V gene data show CDR1 as SGHVS and CDR2 as FQNEAQ. V was pared by 4 bases and J by 2 bases, with 5 bases of the junction left unmatched. This CDR3 is 16 amino acids long. The chain is built from TRBV7-8 and TRBJ1-3, with 10 bases identical to TRBD1. The sequencing used peripheral blood, collected in a trial of Ad26.COV2.S vaccine versus placebo. The sequence derives from a person aged 18 to 59 who received the Ad26.COV2.S COVID-19 vaccine or a placebo. CDR3 sequence: CASSSRTGGPGNTIYF. The CDR3 bases are TGTGCCAGCAGCTCCCGGACAGGGGGACCTGGAAACACCATATATTTT.